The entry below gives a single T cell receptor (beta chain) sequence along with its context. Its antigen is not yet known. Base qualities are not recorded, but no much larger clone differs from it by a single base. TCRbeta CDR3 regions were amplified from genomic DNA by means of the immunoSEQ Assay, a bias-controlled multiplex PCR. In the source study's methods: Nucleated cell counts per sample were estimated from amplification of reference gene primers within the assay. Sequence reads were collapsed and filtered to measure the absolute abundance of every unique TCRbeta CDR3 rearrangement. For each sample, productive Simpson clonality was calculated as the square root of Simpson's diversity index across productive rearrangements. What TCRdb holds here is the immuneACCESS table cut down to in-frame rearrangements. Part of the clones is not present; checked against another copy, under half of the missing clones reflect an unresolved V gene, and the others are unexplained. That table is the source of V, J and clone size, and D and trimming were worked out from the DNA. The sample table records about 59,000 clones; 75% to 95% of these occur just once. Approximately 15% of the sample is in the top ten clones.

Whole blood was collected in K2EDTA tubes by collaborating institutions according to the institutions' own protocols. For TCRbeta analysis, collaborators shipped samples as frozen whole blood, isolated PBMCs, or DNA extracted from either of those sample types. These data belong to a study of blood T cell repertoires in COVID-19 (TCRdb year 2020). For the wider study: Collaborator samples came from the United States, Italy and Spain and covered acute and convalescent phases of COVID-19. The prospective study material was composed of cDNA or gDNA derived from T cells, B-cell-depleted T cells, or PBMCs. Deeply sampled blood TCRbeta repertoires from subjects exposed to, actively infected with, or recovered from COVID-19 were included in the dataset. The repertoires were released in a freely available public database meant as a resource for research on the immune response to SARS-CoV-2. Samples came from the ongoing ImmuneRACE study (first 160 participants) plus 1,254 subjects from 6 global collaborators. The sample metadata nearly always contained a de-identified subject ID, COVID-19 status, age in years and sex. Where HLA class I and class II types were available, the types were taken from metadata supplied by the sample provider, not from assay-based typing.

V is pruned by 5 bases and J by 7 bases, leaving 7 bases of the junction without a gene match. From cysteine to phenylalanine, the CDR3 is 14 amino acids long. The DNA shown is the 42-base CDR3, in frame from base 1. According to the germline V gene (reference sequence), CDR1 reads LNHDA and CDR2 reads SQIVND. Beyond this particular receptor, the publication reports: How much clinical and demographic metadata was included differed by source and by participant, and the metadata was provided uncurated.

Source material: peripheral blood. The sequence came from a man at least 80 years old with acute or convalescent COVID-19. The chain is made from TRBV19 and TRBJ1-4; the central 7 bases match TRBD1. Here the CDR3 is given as CASSASGGSEKLFF. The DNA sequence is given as TGTGCCAGTAGTGCATCAGGGGGGAGTGAAAAACTGTTTTTT.